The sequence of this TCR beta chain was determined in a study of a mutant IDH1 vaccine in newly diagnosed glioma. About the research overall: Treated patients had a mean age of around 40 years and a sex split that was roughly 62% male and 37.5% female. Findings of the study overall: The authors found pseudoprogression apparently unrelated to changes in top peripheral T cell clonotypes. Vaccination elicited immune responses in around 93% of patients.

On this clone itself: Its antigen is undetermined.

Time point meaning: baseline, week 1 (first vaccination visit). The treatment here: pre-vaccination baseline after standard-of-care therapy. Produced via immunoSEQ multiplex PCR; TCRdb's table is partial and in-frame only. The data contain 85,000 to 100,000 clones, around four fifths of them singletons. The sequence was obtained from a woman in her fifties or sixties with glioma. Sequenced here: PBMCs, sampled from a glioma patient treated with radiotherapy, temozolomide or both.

The CDR3: CASSQVATNEKLFF. The CDR3 nucleotides are TGTGCCAGCAGCCAGGTTGCAACTAATGAAAAACTGTTTTTT. This chain links TRBV7-9 with TRBJ1-4; no reliable D call. Looked up from germline, CDR1 is SEHNR and CDR2 is FQNEAQ (reference sequence). The CDR3 loop spans 14 amino acids. The V and J ends lost 5 bases and 0 bases respectively, with 7 bases between them.